Below, 28 T cell receptor beta chains from the same sample are listed, as sequenced in a study of T cells expressing NK-cell markers. Using the 5' RACE reads, TCRdb records one entry per CDR3 protein without DNA. The sample has 500,000 to 700,000 distinct CDR3 sequences; the top ten hold approximately 3.6%. What was sequenced was blood T cells: a sorted CD56 or NKG2C T cell subset, CD4+ or CD8+ T cells, or bulk PBMC T cells (not recorded which). The receptors shown here come from a young man in good health.

V usage is TRBV14 and J usage is TRBJ2-5; with no DNA, the TCRdb D assignment of TRBD1 cannot be verified. This CDR3 is 16 amino acids long. Germline V gene sequence: CDR1 SGHDN, CDR2 FVKESK. CDR3 residues: CASSPLGQGVKETQYF.

The V gene is TRBV25-1, the J gene TRBJ1-3. The CDR3 covers 13 residues. CDR1 and CDR2 (germline): MGHDK, SYGVNS. CDR3 residues: CASSEYPGDTIYF.

V usage is TRBV4-2 and J usage is TRBJ2-1; TCRdb lists TRBD2, though no DNA is available to test this call. Germline CDR1 is LGHNA and CDR2 is YNFKEQ. The CDR3 has 16 residues. CDR3 amino acids: CASSQARAAANNEQFF.

The chain couples TRBV13 to TRBJ2-1; TCRdb indicates TRBD2, and absent DNA this call remains unverified. Germline CDR1 and CDR2: PRHDT and FYEKMQ (reference sequence). The length of the CDR3 is 16 residues. The CDR3 reads CASSLDWSSKGNEQFF. Based on the CDR3 plus reference TRBV13 and TRBJ2-1, the full variable domain is AAGVIQSPRHLIKEKRETATLKCYPIPRHDTVYWYQQGPGQDPQFLISFYEKMQSDKGSIPDRFSAQQFSDYHSELNMSSLELGDSALYFCASSLDWSSKGNEQFFGPGTRLTVL.

The gene calls are TRBV7-8 and TRBJ2-4; TCRdb calls TRBD1, which cannot be checked without DNA. Germline CDR1 and CDR2: SGHVS and FQNEAQ. The CDR3 length is 15 residues. CDR3: CASSQQGSAKNIQYF. The whole variable domain, remainder taken from reference TRBV7-8 and TRBJ2-4, is GAGVSQSPRYKVAKRGQDVALRCDPISGHVSLFWYQQALGQGPEFLTYFQNEAQLDKSGLPSDRFFAERPEGSVSTLKIQRTQQEDSAVYLCASSQQGSAKNIQYFGAGTRLSVL.

The chain is built from TRBV2 and TRBJ2-4; TCRdb's D call, TRBD1, is unchecked because there is no DNA. The CDR3 spans 15 residues. CDR1 SNHLY and CDR2 FYNNEI come from the germline V gene. The CDR3 region is CASSELGRVGNIQYF.

This chain connects TRBV28 to TRBJ1-4; TCRdb proposes TRBD1, but this gene call is untestable without DNA. CDR1 is MDHEN, CDR2 SYDVKM, per germline. The CDR3 is made up of 15 amino acids. This CDR3 is CASTGTGALNEKLFF. The variable domain in full, completed from reference TRBV28 and TRBJ1-4, reads DVKVTQSSRYLVKRTGEKVFLECVQDMDHENMFWYRQDPGLGLRLIYFSYDVKMKEKGDIPEGYSVSREKKERFSLILESASTNQTSMYLCASTGTGALNEKLFFGSGTQLSVL.

V and J are TRBV18 and TRBJ2-7; without DNA, the TCRdb call of TRBD2 cannot be checked. This CDR3 is 18 amino acids long. CDR1 and CDR2 (germline): KGHSH, LQKENI. This chain's CDR3 is CASSLTSGRLVRAYEQYF. Combining the CDR3 with reference TRBV18 and TRBJ2-7 gives the whole variable domain NAGVMQNPRHLVRRRGQEARLRCSPMKGHSHVYWYRQLPEEGLKFMVYLQKENIIDESGMPKERFSAEFPKEGPSILRIQQVVRGDSAAYFCASSLTSGRLVRAYEQYFGPGTRLTVT.

V gene TRBV10-3 combines with J gene TRBJ2-7; the TCRdb D gene call, TRBD1, has no DNA to confirm it. Germline CDR1 is ENHRY and CDR2 is SYGVKD. This CDR3 spans 14 amino acids. The CDR3 here is CAISDRMGGTEQYF.

The chain is built from TRBV7-8 and TRBJ2-7; the D call of TRBD1 rests on TCRdb alone, since no DNA is present to check it. The CDR3 is 18 amino acids. Per germline, CDR1 SGHVS and CDR2 FQNEAQ. The CDR3 protein is CASSLHGRGTGGRYEQYF.

The chain links TRBV12-3 or TRBV12-4 to TRBJ2-1; as DNA is missing, the TRBD2 call by TCRdb cannot be tested. This CDR3 region has 17 residues. The CDR3 here is CASSPRRVEAGGDEQFF.

CDR3 residues: CSARNTGRGYTF. The chain recombines TRBV20-1 with TRBJ1-2; the TCRdb D gene call, TRBD1, has no DNA to confirm it. The germline CDR1 and CDR2 sequences are DFQATT and SNEGSKA (reference sequence). This CDR3 is built from 12 residues.

The chain carries TRBV6-1 and TRBJ2-7. The length of the CDR3 is 14 residues. Per germline, CDR1 MNHNS and CDR2 SASEGT. This CDR3 reads CASSENFGVYEQYF.

V is TRBV29-1 and J is TRBJ2-3; TCRdb returns TRBD2, unconfirmable since there is no DNA. Germline lookup yields CDR1 SQVTM and CDR2 ANQGSEA. This CDR3 is 14 amino acids long. This CDR3 reads CSAGGLWARDTQYF.

J is TRBJ1-3 and V is TRBV7-6. CDR3 length: 14 residues. Germline values: CDR1 SGHVS, CDR2 FNYEAQ. CDR3 residues: CASKADVSGNTIYF.

V usage is TRBV7-2 and J usage is TRBJ2-3; TCRdb gives TRBD1 as the D gene, but with no DNA this cannot be confirmed. Germline CDR1 SGHTA, CDR2 FQGNSA. The CDR3 runs 16 residues. The CDR3 sequence is CASSSRESTSTDTQYF. The full variable domain, its missing parts supplied by reference TRBV7-2 and TRBJ2-3, is GAGVSQSPSNKVTEKGKDVELRCDPISGHTALYWYRQSLGQGLEFLIYFQGNSAPDKSGLPSDRFSAERTGGSVSTLTIQRTQQEDSAVYLCASSSRESTSTDTQYFGPGTRLTVL.

The rearrangement uses TRBV6-5 and TRBJ1-6; TCRdb proposes TRBD1, but this gene call is untestable without DNA. CDR1 and CDR2 (germline): MNHEY, SVGAGI. This CDR3 region has 15 residues. The CDR3 reads CASSYRTGVRSPLHF.

V gene TRBV18 combines with J gene TRBJ1-2. Germline lookup yields CDR1 KGHSH and CDR2 LQKENI. The length of the CDR3 is 15 residues. This CDR3 reads CASSPTGWEPYGYTF. The whole variable domain, filled in from reference TRBV18 and TRBJ1-2, reads NAGVMQNPRHLVRRRGQEARLRCSPMKGHSHVYWYRQLPEEGLKFMVYLQKENIIDESGMPKERFSAEFPKEGPSILRIQQVVRGDSAAYFCASSPTGWEPYGYTFGSGTRLTVV.

This chain connects TRBV9 to TRBJ1-1. In germline, CDR1 is SGDLS, CDR2 YYNGEE. The CDR3 has 14 residues. CDR3 amino acids: CASSVATGNTEAFF.

This sequence joins TRBV6-1 and TRBJ2-5; TCRdb indicates TRBD1, and absent DNA this call remains unverified. There are 13 residues in the CDR3. Germline V gene lookup returns CDR1 MNHNS and CDR2 SASEGT. CDR3 sequence reads: CASERQGQETQYF.

The chain couples TRBV3-1 to TRBJ2-5; TCRdb reports TRBD1, a call that lacks DNA to check it against. The CDR3 spans 17 residues. Germline values: CDR1 LGHDT, CDR2 YNNKEL (reference sequence). The CDR3: CASSQDQGRDPRETQYF.

The gene calls are TRBV29-1 and TRBJ2-5; TCRdb's D call of TRBD1 is untestable without DNA. This CDR3 spans 15 amino acids. The germline V gene encodes CDR1 SQVTM and CDR2 ANQGSEA. The CDR3 spells CSVEVLGTGEETQYF.

The chain is built from TRBV7-9 and TRBJ1-4. The CDR3 spans 17 residues. CDR1 and CDR2 (germline): SEHNR, FQNEAQ (reference sequence). The CDR3 region is CASSPHGAGLSNEKLFF.

The chain combines TRBV12-3 or TRBV12-4 with TRBJ2-1; the TCRdb call, TRBD2, lacks DNA for checking. The CDR3 contains 16 residues. The CDR3 here is CASRGPGLADYNEQFF.

This chain connects TRBV3-1 to TRBJ2-1; the TCRdb D gene call, TRBD1, has no DNA to confirm it. The CDR3 consists of 16 residues. Germline V gives CDR1 LGHDT, CDR2 YNNKEL (reference sequence). The CDR3 here is CASSPTGTGAYNEQFF.

J is TRBJ2-1 and V is TRBV20-1; the D gene TCRdb calls, TRBD2, cannot be checked with no DNA. The germline CDR1 and CDR2 sequences are DFQATT and SNEGSKA (reference sequence). The CDR3 runs to 17 residues. The CDR3 protein is CSARPLAGVTSYNEQFF.

The chain carries TRBV7-2 and TRBJ1-6; TCRdb lists TRBD1, though no DNA is available to test this call. Germline V CDR1 and CDR2: SGHTA, FQGNSA. CDR3 length: 14 residues. This chain's CDR3 is CASSSPTGHFPLHF.

This sequence joins TRBV6-2 or TRBV6-3 and TRBJ1-5; lacking DNA, the TRBD1 call made by TCRdb goes unchecked. The CDR3 totals 14 residues. The V gene's germline CDR1 is MNHEY and CDR2 SVGEGT. The chain's CDR3 is CASSPGESNQPQHF.